This TCR beta chain was observed in a study of T cell clonotyping in hematopoietic cell transplantation. Produced via immunoSEQ multiplex PCR; TCRdb's table is partial and in-frame only. The sample consists of several thousand clones, 81% of them appearing once. V was cut by 8 bases and J by 2 bases, with 16 bases left in between. Germline values: CDR1 SNHLY, CDR2 FYNNEI. The length of the CDR3 is 14 residues. The sequence derives from a female patient in her 50s who had an allogeneic stem cell transplant from an unrelated donor, so the T cells may come from the graft donor. Some clones in this sample may be carry-over from other donors' samples. The chain has TRBV2 and TRBJ2-7; possibly TRBD1 or TRBD2 for D (5 bases each). This specimen consisted of peripheral blood mononuclear cells, obtained 180 days after allogeneic stem cell transplant. The CDR3 loop reads CASLWAGAAYEQYF. The DNA of the CDR3 is TGTGCCAGCTTGTGGGCCGGGGCCGCCTACGAGCAGTACTTC.